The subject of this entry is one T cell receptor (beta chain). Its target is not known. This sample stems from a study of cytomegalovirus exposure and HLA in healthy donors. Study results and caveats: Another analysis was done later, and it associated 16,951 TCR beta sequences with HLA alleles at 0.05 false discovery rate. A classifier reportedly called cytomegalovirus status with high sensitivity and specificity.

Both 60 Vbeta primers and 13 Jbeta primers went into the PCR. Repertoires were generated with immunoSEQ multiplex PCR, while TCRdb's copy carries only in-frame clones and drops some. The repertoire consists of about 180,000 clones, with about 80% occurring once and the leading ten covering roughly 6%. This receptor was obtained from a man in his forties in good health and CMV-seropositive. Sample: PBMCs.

DNA for the CDR3: TGTGCCAGCAGAGCCCCGGAGGGGAGAGCTTTCTTT. This codes for CASRAPEGRAFF. The J gene is TRBJ1-1, the V gene TRBV9; perhaps TRBD1 as D (5 bases). The V and J ends lost 5 bases and 10 bases respectively, with 15 bases between them. Germline-derived CDR1 and CDR2 are SGDLS and YYNGEE. CDR3 length: 12 residues.